Reported below is one T cell receptor (beta chain). The antigen is not known. This record comes from a study of T cells after posttransplantation cyclophosphamide. V was clipped by 5 bases and J by 3 bases, with 5 bases between them. The CDR3 is 11 residues long. Germline V gene lookup returns CDR1 LNHDA and CDR2 SQIVND (reference sequence). Study-level results: Recipient CMV seropositivity and CMV reactivation strongly tracked TRB clonality. Skin or GI-infiltrating T cells shared few TRB sequences with blood. Later blood repertoires were often dominated by clones from the donor CD8+ memory compartment.

Cyclophosphamide on days +3 and +4 followed busulfan-fludarabine conditioning and a marrow graft. Clones were read by immunoSEQ multiplex PCR, and TCRdb kept only the in-frame ones, dropping some. The data contain about 910 clones, roughly 59% of them singletons. Here the sequenced sample was CD8+ T cells sorted from blood, taken after allogeneic stem cell transplant with posttransplant cyclophosphamide. The V gene is TRBV19, the J gene TRBJ2-7; D gene ambiguous. This receptor was obtained from a male patient aged 50 to 59 who received an allogeneic stem cell transplant from an unrelated donor, was CMV-positive, and had acute GVHD only. The graft donor may have contributed some T cells. The DNA of the CDR3 is TGTGCCAGTAGTTCCCGCTACGAGCAGTACTTC. Translating gives CASSSRYEQYF.